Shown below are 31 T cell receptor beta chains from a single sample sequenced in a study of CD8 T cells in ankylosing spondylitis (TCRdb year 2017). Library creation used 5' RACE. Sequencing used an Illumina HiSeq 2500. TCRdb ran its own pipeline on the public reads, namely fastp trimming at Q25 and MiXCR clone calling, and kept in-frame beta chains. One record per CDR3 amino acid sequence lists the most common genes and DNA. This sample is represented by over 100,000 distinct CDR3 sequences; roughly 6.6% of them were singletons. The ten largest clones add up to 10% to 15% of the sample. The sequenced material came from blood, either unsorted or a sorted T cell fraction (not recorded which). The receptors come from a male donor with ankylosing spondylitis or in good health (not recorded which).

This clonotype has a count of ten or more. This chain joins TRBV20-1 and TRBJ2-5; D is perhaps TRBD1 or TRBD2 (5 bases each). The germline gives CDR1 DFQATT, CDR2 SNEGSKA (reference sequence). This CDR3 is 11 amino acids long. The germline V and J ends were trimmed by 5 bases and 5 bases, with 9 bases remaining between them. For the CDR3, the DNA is TGCAGTGCTTTTGGGGACGAGACCCAGTACTTC. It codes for CSAFGDETQYF.

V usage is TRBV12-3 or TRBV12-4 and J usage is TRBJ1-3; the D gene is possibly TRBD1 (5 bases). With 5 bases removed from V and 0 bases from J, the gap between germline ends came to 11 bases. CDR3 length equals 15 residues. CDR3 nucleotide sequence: TGTGCCAGCAGTCTCATCGGGACCTCTGGAAACACCATATATTTT. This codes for CASSLIGTSGNTIYF.

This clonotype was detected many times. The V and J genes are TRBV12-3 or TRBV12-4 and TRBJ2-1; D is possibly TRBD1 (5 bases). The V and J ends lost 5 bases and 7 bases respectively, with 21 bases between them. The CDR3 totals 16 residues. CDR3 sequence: CASSPQASAFRNEQFF. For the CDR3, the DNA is TGTGCCAGCAGTCCACAGGCAAGTGCGTTTCGGAATGAGCAGTTCTTC.

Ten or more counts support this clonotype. The CDR3 DNA reads as TGTGCCAGTAGTATAGAGGCTGCGAACACCGGGGAGCTGTTTTTT. Translation gives CASSIEAANTGELFF. V gene TRBV19 combines with J gene TRBJ2-2; D uncertain. The CDR3 is 15 amino acids. V was clipped by 0 bases and J by 0 bases, with 5 bases between them. The germline CDR1 and CDR2 sequences are LNHDA and SQIVND (reference sequence).

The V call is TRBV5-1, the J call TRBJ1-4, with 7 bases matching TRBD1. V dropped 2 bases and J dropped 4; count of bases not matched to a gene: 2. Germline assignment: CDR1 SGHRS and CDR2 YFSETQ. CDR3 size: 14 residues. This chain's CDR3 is CASSLGQVNEKLFF. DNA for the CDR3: TGCGCCAGCAGCTTAGGACAGGTTAATGAAAAACTGTTTTTT.

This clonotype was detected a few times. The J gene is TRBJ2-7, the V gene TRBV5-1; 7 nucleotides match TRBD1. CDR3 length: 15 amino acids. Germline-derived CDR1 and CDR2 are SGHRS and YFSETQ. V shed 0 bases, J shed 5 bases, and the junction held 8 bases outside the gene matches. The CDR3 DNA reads TGCGCCAGCAGCTTGGGGCAGGGGACAGTAGACGAGCAGTACTTC. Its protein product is CASSLGQGTVDEQYF.

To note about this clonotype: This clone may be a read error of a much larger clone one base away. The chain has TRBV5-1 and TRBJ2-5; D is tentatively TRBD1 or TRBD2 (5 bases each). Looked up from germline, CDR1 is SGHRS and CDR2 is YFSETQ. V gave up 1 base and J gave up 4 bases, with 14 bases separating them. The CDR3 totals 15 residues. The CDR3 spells CASSLWGGDRETQYF. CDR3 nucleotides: TGCGCCAGCAGCTTGTGGGGTGGGGACCGAGAGACCCAGTACTTC.

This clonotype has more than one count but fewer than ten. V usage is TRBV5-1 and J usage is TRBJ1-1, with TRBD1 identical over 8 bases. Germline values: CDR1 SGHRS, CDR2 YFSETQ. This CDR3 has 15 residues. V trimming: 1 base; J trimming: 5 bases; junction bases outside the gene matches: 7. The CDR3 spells CASSLFRTGSTEAFF. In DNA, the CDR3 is TGCGCCAGCAGCTTGTTTCGGACAGGGTCGACTGAAGCTTTCTTT.

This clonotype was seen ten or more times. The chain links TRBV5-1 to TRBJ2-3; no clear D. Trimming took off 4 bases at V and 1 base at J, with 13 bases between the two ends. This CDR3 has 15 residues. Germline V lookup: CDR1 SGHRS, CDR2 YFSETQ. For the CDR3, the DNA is TGCGCCAGCAGCGTGACCTCTTCTGGCACAGATACGCAGTATTTT. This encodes CASSVTSSGTDTQYF.

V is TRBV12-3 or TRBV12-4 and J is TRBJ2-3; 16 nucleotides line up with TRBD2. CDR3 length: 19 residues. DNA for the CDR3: TGTACCTTCAGTCCCCCGGGACTAGCGGGAGGGCCGTTATCAGATACGCAGTATTTT. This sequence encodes CTFSPPGLAGGPLSDTQYF.

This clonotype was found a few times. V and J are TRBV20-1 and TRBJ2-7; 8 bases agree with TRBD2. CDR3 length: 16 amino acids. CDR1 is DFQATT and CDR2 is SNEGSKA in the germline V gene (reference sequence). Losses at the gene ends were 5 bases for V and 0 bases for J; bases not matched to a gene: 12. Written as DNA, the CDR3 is TGCAGTGCTGGGCTAACGGGGGGGCAAAGCTCCTACGAGCAGTACTTC. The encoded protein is CSAGLTGGQSSYEQYF.

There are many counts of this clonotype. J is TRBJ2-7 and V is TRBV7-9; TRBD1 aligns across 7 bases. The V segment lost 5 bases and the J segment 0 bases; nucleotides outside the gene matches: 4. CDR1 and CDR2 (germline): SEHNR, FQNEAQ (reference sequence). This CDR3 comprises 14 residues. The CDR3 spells CASSEDRLSYEQYF. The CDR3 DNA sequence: TGTGCCAGCAGCGAGGACAGGCTCTCCTACGAGCAGTACTTC.

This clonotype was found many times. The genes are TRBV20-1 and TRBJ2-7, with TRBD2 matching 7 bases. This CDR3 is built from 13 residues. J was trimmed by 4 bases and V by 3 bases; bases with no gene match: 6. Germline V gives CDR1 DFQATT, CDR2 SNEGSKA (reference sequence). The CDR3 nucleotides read TGCAGTGCTAGGCCTGGGGGGGGATACGAGCAGTACTTC. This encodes CSARPGGGYEQYF.

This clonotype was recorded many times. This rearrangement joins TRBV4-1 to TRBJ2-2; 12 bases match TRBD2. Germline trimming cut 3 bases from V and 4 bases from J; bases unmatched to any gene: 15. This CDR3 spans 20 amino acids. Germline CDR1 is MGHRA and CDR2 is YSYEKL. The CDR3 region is CASSHPTQTGTSGRTGELFF. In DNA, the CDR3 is TGCGCCAGCAGCCATCCAACTCAAACCGGGACTAGCGGGCGCACCGGGGAGCTGTTTTTT.

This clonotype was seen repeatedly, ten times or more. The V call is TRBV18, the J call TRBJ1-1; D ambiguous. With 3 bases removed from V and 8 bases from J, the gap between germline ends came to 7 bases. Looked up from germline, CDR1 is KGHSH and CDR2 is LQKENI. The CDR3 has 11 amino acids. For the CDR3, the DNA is TGTGCCAGCTCACCTCTGGGCGAAGCTTTCTTT. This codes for CASSPLGEAFF.

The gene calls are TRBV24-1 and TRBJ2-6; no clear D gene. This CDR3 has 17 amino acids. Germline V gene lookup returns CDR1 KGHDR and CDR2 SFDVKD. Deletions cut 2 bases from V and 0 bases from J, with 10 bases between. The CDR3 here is CATSDSEDYSGANVLTF. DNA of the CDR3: TGTGCCACCAGTGATTCTGAGGATTACTCTGGGGCCAACGTCCTGACTTTC.

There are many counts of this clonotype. The CDR3 protein is CASSQDSWGPSYEQYF. In nucleotides, the CDR3 is TGTGCCAGCAGCCAAGATTCATGGGGCCCCTCCTACGAGCAGTACTTC. This chain uses TRBV14 with TRBJ2-7; D is perhaps TRBD1 (5 bases). Trimming removed 0 bases at V and 0 bases at J, with 12 bases between. The CDR3 is made up of 16 amino acids. Germline values: CDR1 SGHDN, CDR2 FVKESK.

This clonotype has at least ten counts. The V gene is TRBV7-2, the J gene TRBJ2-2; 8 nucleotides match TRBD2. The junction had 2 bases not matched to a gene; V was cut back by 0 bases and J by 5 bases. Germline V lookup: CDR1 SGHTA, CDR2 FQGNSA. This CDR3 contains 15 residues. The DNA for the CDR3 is TGTGCCAGCAGCTTAGCCCAGCGGGAGACCGGGGAGCTGTTTTTT. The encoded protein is CASSLAQRETGELFF. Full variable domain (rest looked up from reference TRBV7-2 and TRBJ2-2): GAGVSQSPSNKVTEKGKDVELRCDPISGHTALYWYRQSLGQGLEFLIYFQGNSAPDKSGLPSDRFSAERTGGSVSTLTIQRTQQEDSAVYLCASSLAQRETGELFFGEGSRLTVL.

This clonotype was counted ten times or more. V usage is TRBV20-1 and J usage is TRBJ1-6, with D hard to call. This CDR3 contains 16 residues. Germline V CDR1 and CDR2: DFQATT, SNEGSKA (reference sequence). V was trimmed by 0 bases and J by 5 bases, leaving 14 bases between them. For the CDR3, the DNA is TGCAGTGCTAGAGAGGTTGGGCGAAGTGATAATTCACCCCTCCACTTT. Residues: CSAREVGRSDNSPLHF.

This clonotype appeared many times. CDR3 amino acids: CASSSGGAYETQYF. The CDR3 DNA sequence: TGCGCCAGCAGCTCTGGGGGGGCCTATGAGACCCAGTACTTC. The chain links TRBV5-1 to TRBJ2-5; the D gene is possibly TRBD2 (7 bases). Trimming pared 3 bases from V and 5 bases from J, leaving 14 bases between. Germline lookup yields CDR1 SGHRS and CDR2 YFSETQ. CDR3 length: 14 amino acids.

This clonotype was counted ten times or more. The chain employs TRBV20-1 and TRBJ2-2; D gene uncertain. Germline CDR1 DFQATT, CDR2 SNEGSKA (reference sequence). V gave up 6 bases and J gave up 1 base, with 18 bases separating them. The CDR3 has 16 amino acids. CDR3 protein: CSAPSRRQWNTGELFF. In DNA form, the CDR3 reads TGCAGTGCGCCATCGCGTAGGCAGTGGAACACCGGGGAGCTGTTTTTT.

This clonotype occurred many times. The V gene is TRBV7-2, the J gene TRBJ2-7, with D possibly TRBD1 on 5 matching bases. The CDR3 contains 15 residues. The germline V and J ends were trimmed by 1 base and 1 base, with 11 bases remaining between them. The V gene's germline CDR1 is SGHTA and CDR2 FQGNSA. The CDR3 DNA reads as TGTGCCAGCAGCTTAGGGCCAGGACATTCCTACGAGCAGTACTTC. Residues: CASSLGPGHSYEQYF.

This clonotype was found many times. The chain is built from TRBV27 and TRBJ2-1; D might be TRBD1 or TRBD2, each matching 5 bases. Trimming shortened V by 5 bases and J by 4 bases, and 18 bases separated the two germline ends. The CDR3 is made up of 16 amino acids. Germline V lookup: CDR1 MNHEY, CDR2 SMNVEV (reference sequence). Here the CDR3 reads CASSGTRASRYNEQFF. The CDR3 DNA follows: TGTGCCAGCAGTGGGACCCGGGCTAGCCGATACAATGAGCAGTTCTTC.

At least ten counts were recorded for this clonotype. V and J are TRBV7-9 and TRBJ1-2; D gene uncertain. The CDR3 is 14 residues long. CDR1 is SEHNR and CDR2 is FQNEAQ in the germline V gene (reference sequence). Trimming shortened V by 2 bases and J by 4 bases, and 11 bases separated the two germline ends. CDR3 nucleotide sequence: TGTGCCAGCAGCTTAAGTGTAGGGATCTATGGCTACACCTTC. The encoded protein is CASSLSVGIYGYTF.

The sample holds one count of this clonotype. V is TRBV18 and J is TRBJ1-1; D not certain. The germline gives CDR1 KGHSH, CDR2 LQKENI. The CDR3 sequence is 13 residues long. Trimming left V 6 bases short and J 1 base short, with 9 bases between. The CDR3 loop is CASSGQANTEAFF. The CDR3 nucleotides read TGTGCCAGCTCCGGGCAGGCGAACACTGAAGCTTTCTTT. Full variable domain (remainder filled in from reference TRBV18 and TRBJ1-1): NAGVMQNPRHLVRRRGQEARLRCSPMKGHSHVYWYRQLPEEGLKFMVYLQKENIIDESGMPKERFSAEFPKEGPSILRIQQVVRGDSAAYFCASSGQANTEAFFGQGTRLTVV.

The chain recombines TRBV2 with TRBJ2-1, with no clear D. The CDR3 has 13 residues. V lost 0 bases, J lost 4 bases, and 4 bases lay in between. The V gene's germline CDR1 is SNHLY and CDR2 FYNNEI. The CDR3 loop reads CASSEALYNEQFF. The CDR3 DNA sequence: TGTGCCAGCAGTGAAGCCCTGTACAATGAGCAGTTCTTC.

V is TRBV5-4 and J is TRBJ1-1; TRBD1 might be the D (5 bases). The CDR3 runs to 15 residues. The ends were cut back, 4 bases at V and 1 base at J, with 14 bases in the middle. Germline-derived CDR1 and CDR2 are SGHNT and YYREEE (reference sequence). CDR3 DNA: TGTGCCAGCAGCATGGGGGGACGGGCGAACACTGAAGCTTTCTTT. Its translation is CASSMGGRANTEAFF.

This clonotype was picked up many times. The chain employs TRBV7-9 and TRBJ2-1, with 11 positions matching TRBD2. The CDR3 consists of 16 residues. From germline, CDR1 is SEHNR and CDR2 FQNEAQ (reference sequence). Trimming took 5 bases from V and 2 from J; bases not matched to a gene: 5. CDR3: CASSIRLAGTYNEQFF. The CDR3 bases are TGTGCCAGCAGCATAAGACTAGCGGGGACCTACAATGAGCAGTTCTTC.

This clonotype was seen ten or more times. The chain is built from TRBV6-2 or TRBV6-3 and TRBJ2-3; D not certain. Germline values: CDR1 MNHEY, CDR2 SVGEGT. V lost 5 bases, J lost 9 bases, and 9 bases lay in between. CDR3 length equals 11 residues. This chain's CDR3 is CASSPRPTQYF. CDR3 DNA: TGTGCCAGCAGTCCAAGGCCCACGCAGTATTTT.

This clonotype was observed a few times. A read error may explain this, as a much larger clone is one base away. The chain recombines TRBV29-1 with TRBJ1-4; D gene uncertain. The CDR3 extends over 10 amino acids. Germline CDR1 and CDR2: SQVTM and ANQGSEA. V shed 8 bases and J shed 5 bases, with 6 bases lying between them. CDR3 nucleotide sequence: TGCAGCCCCGCGAATGAAAAACTGTTTTTT. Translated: CSPANEKLFF.

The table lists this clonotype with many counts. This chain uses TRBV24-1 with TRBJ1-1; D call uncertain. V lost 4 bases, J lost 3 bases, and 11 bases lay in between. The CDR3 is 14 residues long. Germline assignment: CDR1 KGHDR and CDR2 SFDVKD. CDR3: CATSEARADTEAFF. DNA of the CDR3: TGTGCCACCAGTGAGGCCCGGGCGGACACTGAAGCTTTCTTT.